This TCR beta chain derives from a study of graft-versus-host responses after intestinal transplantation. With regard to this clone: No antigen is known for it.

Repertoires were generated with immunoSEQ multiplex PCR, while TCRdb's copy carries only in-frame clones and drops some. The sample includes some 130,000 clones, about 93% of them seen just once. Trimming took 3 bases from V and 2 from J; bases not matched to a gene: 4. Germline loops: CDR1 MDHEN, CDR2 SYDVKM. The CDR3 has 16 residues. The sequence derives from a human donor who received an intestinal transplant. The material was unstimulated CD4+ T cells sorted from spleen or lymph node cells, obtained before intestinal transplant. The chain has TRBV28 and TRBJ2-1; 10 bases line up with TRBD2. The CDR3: CASSFRLAGAYNEQFF. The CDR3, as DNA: TGTGCCAGCAGTTTTCGGCTAGCGGGAGCCTACAATGAGCAGTTCTTC.